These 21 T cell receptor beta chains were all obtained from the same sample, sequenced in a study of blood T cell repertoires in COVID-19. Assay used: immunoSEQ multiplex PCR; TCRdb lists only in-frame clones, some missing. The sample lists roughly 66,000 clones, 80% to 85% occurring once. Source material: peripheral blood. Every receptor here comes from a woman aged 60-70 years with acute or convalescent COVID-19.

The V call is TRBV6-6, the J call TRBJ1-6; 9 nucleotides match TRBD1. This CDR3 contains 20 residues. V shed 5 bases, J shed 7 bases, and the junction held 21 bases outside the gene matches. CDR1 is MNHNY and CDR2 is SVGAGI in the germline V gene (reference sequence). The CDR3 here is CASSLYSGTGRRAPNSPLHF. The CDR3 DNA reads TGTGCCAGCAGTCTCTACTCCGGGACAGGGCGAAGAGCCCCCAATTCACCCCTCCACTTT.

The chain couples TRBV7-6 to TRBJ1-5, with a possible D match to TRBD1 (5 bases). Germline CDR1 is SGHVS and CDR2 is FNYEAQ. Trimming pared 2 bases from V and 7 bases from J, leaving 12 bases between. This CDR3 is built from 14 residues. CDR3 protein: CASSLRQGSQPQHF. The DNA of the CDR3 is TGTGCCAGCAGCTTACGGCAGGGCAGCCAGCCCCAGCATTTT.

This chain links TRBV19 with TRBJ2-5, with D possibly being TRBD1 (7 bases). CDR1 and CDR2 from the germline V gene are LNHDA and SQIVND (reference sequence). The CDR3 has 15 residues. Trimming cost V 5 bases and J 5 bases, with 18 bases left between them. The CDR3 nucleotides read TGTGCCAGTAGTGTGGAGGGGGCCGACTGGGAGACCCAGTACTTC. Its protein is CASSVEGADWETQYF.

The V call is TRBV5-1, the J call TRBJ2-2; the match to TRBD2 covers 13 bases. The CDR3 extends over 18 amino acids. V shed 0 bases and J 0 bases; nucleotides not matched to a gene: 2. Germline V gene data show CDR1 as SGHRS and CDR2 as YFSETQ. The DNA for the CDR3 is TGCGCCAGCAGCTTGGAGACTAGCGGGGGGACGAACACCGGGGAGCTGTTTTTT. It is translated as CASSLETSGGTNTGELFF.

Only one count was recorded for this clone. In nucleotides, the CDR3 is TGTGCCAGCTCGAGCGGACAGTCGAGGACCGGGGAGCTGTTTTTT. Its translation: CASSSGQSRTGELFF. The chain is built from TRBV6-4 and TRBJ2-2; D perhaps matches TRBD1 (6 bases). Between the trimmed V and J ends, which lost 8 bases and 5 bases, there was a span of 18 bases. The CDR3 covers 15 residues. CDR1 MRHNA and CDR2 SNTAGT come from the germline V gene.

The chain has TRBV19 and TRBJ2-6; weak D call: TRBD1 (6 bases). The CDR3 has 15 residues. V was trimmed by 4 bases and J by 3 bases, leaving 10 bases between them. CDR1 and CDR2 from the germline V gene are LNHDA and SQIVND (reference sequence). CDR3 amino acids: CASSKQGFGANVLTF. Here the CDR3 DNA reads TGTGCCAGTAGTAAACAGGGTTTTGGGGCCAACGTCCTGACTTTC. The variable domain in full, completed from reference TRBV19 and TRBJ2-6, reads DGGITQSPKYLFRKEGQNVTLSCEQNLNHDAMYWYRQDPGQGLRLIYYSQIVNDFQKGDIAEGYSVSREKKESFPLTVTSAQKNPTAFYLCASSKQGFGANVLTFGAGSRLTVL.

CDR3 coding DNA: TGCGCCAGCTGTTTAGCGGGGGGGCCGGCAGATACGCAGTATTTT. Protein sequence: CASCLAGGPADTQYF. The J gene is TRBJ2-3, the V gene TRBV5-1; 11 bases are a match to TRBD2. After removal of 7 bases from V and 4 bases from J, the junction contained 8 bases not matched to a gene. This CDR3 region has 15 residues. The germline V gene has CDR1 SGHRS and CDR2 YFSETQ.

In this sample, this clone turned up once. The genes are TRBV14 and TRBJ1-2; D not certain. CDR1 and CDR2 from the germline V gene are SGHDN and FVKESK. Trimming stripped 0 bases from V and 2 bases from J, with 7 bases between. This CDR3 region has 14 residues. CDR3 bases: TGTGCCAGCAGCCAAGATGCGGCAAACTATGGCTACACCTTC. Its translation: CASSQDAANYGYTF.

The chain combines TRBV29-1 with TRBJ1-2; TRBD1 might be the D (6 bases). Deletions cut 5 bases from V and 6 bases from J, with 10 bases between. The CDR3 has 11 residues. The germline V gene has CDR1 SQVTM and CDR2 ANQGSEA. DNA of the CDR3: TGCAGCGTTTTAGGGGGAAATGGCTACACCTTC. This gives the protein CSVLGGNGYTF.

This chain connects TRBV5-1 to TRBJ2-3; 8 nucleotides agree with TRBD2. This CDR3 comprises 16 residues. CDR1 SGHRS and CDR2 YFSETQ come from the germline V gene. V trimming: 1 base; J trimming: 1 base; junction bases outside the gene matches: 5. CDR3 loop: CASSLLAGRGTDTQYF. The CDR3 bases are TGCGCCAGCAGCTTGTTAGCGGGGAGGGGCACAGATACGCAGTATTTT.

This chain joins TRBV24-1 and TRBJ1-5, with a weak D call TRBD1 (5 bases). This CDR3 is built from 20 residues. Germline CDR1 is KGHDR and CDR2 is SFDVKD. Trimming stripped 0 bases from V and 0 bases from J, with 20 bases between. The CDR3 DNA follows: TGTGCCACCAGTGATTTGCCAGTCCGGGCGGGGGTGAATAGCAATCAGCCCCAGCATTTT. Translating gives CATSDLPVRAGVNSNQPQHF.

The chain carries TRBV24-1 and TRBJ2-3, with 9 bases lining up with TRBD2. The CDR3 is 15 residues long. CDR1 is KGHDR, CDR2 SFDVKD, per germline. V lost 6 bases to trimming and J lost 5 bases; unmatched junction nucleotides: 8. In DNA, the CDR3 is TGTGCCACCAGTAAAGCTGGCGGGGGGGGAGATACGCAGTATTTT. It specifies CATSKAGGGGDTQYF.

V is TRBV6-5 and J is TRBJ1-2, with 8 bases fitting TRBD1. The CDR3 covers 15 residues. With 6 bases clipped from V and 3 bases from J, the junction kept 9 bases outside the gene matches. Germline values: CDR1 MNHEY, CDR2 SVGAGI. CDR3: CASSSETTGDYGYTF. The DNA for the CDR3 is TGTGCCAGCAGCTCAGAGACGACAGGGGACTATGGCTACACCTTC.

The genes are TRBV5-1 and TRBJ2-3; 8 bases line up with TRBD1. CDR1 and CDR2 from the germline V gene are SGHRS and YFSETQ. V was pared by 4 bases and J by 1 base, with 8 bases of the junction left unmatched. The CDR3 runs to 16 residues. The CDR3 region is CASSPHPGGGTDTQYF. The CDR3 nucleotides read TGCGCCAGCAGCCCTCACCCAGGGGGCGGCACAGATACGCAGTATTTT.

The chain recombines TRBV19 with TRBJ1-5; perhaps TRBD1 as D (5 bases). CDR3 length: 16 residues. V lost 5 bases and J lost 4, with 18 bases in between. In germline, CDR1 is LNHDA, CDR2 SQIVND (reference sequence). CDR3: CASSLLTASANQPQHF. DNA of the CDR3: TGTGCCAGTAGTCTTCTGACAGCTTCAGCTAATCAGCCCCAGCATTTT.

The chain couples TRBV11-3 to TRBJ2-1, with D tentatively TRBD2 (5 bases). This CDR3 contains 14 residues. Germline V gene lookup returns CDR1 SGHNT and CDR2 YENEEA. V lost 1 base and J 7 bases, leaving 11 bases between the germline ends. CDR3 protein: CASSLGPSNNEQFF. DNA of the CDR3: TGTGCCAGCAGCTTAGGGCCTAGCAATAATGAGCAGTTCTTC.

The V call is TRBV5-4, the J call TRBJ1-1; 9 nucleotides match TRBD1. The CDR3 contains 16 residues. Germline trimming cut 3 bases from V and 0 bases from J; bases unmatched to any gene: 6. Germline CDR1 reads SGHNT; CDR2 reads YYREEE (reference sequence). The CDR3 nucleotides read TGTGCCAGCAGCTCCGGACAGGGGACAGTGAACACTGAAGCTTTCTTT. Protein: CASSSGQGTVNTEAFF.

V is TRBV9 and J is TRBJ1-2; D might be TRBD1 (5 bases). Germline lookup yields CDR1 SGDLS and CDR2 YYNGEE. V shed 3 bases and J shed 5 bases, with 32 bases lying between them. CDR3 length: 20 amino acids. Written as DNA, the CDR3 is TGTGCCAGCAGCGCACAACCCGGTCGAGGTTTCGAGCCGGGGGGATATGGCTACACCTTC. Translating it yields CASSAQPGRGFEPGGYGYTF.

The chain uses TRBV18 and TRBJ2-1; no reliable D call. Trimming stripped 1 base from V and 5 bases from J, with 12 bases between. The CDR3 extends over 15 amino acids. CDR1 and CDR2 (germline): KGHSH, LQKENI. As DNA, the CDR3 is TGTGCCAGCTCACCACGGAGAGGTGGTGACAATGAGCAGTTCTTC. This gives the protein CASSPRRGGDNEQFF. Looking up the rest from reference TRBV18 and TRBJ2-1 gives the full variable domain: NAGVMQNPRHLVRRRGQEARLRCSPMKGHSHVYWYRQLPEEGLKFMVYLQKENIIDESGMPKERFSAEFPKEGPSILRIQQVVRGDSAAYFCASSPRRGGDNEQFFGPGTRLTVL.

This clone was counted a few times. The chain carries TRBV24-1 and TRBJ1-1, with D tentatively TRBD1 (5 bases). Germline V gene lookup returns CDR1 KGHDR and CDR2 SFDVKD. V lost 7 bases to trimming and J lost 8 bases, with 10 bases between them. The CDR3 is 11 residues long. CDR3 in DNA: TGTGCCACCAGCGGGGGACGCGAAGCTTTCTTT. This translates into CATSGGREAFF.

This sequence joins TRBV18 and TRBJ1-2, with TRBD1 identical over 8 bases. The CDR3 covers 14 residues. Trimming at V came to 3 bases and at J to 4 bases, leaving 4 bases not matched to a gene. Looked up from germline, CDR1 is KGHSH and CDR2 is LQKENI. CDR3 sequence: CASSPDRGSYGYTF. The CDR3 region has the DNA TGTGCCAGCTCACCCGACAGGGGATCCTATGGCTACACCTTC.